This T cell receptor beta chain came from a study of shared clonotypes between healthy human individuals. General study results and limits: In contrast to clonotypes shared by all four donors, non-shared clonotypes had lower generation probabilities. A generally larger estimated richness was seen in naive subsets than in memory subsets.

The CDR3 is made up of 15 amino acids. The germline CDR1 and CDR2 sequences are SEHNR and FQNEAQ (reference sequence). With V trimmed by 0 bases and J by 4 bases, 1 base remained unmatched. Worth noting for this clone: Its antigen is not identified.

In the authors' workflow: Without quality scores, immunoSEQ junctional reads could not be filtered like full-length reads. Produced via immunoSEQ multiplex PCR; TCRdb's table is partial and in-frame only. V and J calls and clone size come straight from that table; D and trimming were deduced from the DNA. The sample holds 950,000 to 1,100,000 clones, approximately 72% seen once. The chain has TRBV7-9 and TRBJ2-5; 11 nucleotides match TRBD2. Sequencing was done on a sample of memory CD4+ T cells sorted from blood. The subset was: CD45RA-negative fraction. The clonotype originates from a man younger than 30 in good health. CDR3 region: CASSLALAGVETQYF. CDR3 DNA sequence: TGTGCCAGCAGCTTAGCACTAGCGGGAGTAGAGACCCAGTACTTC. Filled out from reference TRBV7-9 and TRBJ2-5, the complete variable domain reads DTGVSQNPRHKITKRGQNVTFRCDPISEHNRLYWYRQTLGQGPEFLTYFQNEAQLEKSRLLSDRFSAERPKGSFSTLEIQRTEQGDSAMYLCASSLALAGVETQYFGPGTRLLVL.